This TCR beta chain stems from a study of T cells after yellow fever vaccination. Study-level findings and limits: The study noted that FACS-sorted repertoires could contain abundant clonotypes contaminating from the bulk population. Post-booster samples contained most primary-vaccination clones (approximately 95% CD4, almost 90% CD8). A weaker but faster secondary response was observed, peaking on day 5 versus 15.

Generation of TCR cDNA used 5'RACE template switching (which added a universal primer site and UMIs). TCRdb independently ran MiXCR on the 5' RACE reads; one entry per CDR3 protein. Of 250,000 or so distinct CDR3 sequences listed, 3.6% are singletons. CDR1 and CDR2 (germline): DFQATT, SNEGSKA (reference sequence). This CDR3 has 12 amino acids. This clonotype occurred many times. What it binds is not known. V and J are TRBV20-1 and TRBJ1-1; no definite D call. This specimen consisted of PBMCs, obtained 15 days after the yellow fever booster vaccination. The receptor's source is a man aged 18 to 30 who received the YFV17D yellow fever vaccine. The CDR3 sequence is CRAKDGYAEAFF. CDR3 DNA sequence: TGCCGAGCGAAAGACGGGTACGCTGAAGCTTTCTTT.